In this sample, the clone carrying this TCR beta chain turned up many times. The sample comes from a study of human T cells and chemical hapten exposure. Individual cDNA molecules received unique molecular identifiers in the library. TCRdb analysed the RACE reads with MiXCR anew, one entry per CDR3 protein. The sample contains 30,000 to 40,000 distinct CDR3 sequences, about an eighth of which appear only once. V lost 6 bases, J lost 7 bases, and 18 bases lay in between. Germline assignment: CDR1 MNHEY and CDR2 SVGEGT. CDR3 length: 14 residues. Time point reported: patch test 3, about 24 weeks after DPC sensitization. Specified treatment: therapeutic diphenylcyclopropenone sensitization with weekly scalp DPC. Total RNA was isolated from unfractionated whole blood. Blood sampling preceded each patch test application.

The specimen was whole blood, collected in connection with sensitization to the hapten diphenylcyclopropenone (DPC). The clonotype originates from a woman in her 40s with alopecia areata. Some clones in this sample may be carry-over from other donors' samples. J is TRBJ2-5 and V is TRBV6-2 or TRBV6-3; no reliable D call. The CDR3 is CASSSDWDLGTQYF. The DNA for the CDR3 is TGTGCCAGCAGCTCTGACTGGGATTTGGGGACCCAGTACTTC.